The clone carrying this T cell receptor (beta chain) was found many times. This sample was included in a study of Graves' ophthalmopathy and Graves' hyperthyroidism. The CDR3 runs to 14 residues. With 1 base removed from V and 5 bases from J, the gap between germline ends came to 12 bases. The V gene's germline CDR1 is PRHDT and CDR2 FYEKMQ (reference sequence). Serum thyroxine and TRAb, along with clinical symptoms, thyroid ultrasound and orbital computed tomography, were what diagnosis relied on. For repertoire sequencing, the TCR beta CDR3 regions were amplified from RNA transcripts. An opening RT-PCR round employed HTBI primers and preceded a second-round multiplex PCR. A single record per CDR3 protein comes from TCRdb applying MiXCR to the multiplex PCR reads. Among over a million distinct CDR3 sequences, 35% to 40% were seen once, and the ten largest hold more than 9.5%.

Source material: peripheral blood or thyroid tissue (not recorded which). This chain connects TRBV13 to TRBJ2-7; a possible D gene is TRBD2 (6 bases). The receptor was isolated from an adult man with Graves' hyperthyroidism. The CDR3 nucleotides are TGTGCCAGCAGCTTAGTCGGGAGCTTGAACGAGCAGTACTTC. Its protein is CASSLVGSLNEQYF.